These 6 T cell receptor beta chains were all obtained from the same sample, sequenced in a study of blood T cell repertoires in COVID-19. Sequencing was performed with immunoSEQ multiplex PCR; in TCRdb, only in-frame clones are kept and a portion is missing. The sample lists under 300,000 clones; over 75% were seen once. Sequencing was done on a sample of PBMCs or T cells enriched from blood (not recorded which). The receptors derive from a man aged 18-30 years who had recovered from COVID-19.

CDR3 residues: CASKTPGDRSNVLTF. The CDR3 DNA reads as TGTGCCAGTAAAACTCCGGGAGATCGGTCCAACGTCCTGACTTTC. The V call is TRBV19, the J call TRBJ2-6, with D tentatively TRBD2 (6 bases). This CDR3 comprises 15 residues. V shed 7 bases and J shed 8 bases, with 18 bases lying between them. In germline, CDR1 is LNHDA, CDR2 SQIVND (reference sequence). The variable domain in full, with the rest retrieved from reference TRBV19 and TRBJ2-6, is DGGITQSPKYLFRKEGQNVTLSCEQNLNHDAMYWYRQDPGQGLRLIYYSQIVNDFQKGDIAEGYSVSREKKESFPLTVTSAQKNPTAFYLCASKTPGDRSNVLTFGAGSRLTVL.

This clone was detected only a few times. The rearrangement links TRBV29-1 to TRBJ2-5, with a tentative D call TRBD2 (6 bases). Germline V gives CDR1 SQVTM, CDR2 ANQGSEA. This CDR3 contains 13 residues. V was shortened by 4 bases and J by 1 base, with 10 bases between the two germline ends. The CDR3, as DNA: TGCAGCGTTGGTAGGGACTTCCAAGAGACCCAGTACTTC. Residues: CSVGRDFQETQYF.

This chain joins TRBV12-3 or TRBV12-4 and TRBJ2-7, with D maybe TRBD2 (5 bases). The CDR3 has 13 residues. Trimming cost V 1 base and J 6 bases, with 10 bases left between them. The DNA of the CDR3 is TGTGCCAGCAGTTTAGGCCTAGCTCTCGAGCAGTACTTC. Protein: CASSLGLALEQYF.

This chain uses TRBV28 with TRBJ2-7, with 8 nucleotides matching TRBD2. Unmatched junction bases numbered 10, after V lost 4 bases and J lost 2 bases. This CDR3 has 16 amino acids. Germline values: CDR1 MDHEN, CDR2 SYDVKM. The CDR3 DNA is TGTGCCAGCAGTTCGGGGGTAGCGGGACGGGCCTACGAGCAGTACTTC. This gives the protein CASSSGVAGRAYEQYF.

The rearrangement uses TRBV7-3 and TRBJ2-1, with TRBD2 matching over 14 bases. The germline CDR1 and CDR2 sequences are SGHTA and FQGTGA. V gave up 2 bases and J gave up 0 bases; unmatched junction bases: 3. The CDR3 covers 18 residues. The CDR3: CASSLPGTSGSSYNEQFF. CDR3 sequence (DNA): TGTGCCAGCAGCTTACCCGGGACTAGCGGGAGCTCCTACAATGAGCAGTTCTTC.

For this clone: This CDR3 is also generated by other DNA sequences in the sample. This chain uses TRBV20-1 with TRBJ2-7; D is unresolved. Germline CDR1 DFQATT, CDR2 SNEGSKA (reference sequence). With 0 bases removed from V and 6 bases from J, the gap between germline ends came to 6 bases. This CDR3 region has 11 residues. In nucleotides, the CDR3 is TGCAGTGCTAGAGATGGGCGCGAGCAGTACTTC. Amino acids: CSARDGREQYF.